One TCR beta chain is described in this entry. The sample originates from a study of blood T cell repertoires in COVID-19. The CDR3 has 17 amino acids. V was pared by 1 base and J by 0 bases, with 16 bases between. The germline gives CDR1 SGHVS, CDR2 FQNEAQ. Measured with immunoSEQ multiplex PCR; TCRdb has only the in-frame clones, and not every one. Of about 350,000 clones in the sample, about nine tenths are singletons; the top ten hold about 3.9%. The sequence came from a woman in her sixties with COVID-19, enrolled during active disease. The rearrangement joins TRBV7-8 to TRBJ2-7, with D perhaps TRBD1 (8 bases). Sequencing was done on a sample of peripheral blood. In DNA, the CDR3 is TGTGCCAGCAGCTTAGAGGGAGGGACAGGCTTCTCCTACGAGCAGTACTTC. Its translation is CASSLEGGTGFSYEQYF.